Below, 4 T cell receptor beta chains from the same sample are listed, as sequenced in a study of OX40 agonist ivuxolimab in advanced cancers. Generated by immunoSEQ multiplex PCR, the TCRdb table keeps only in-frame clones and is missing some. The table shows some 67,000 clones, with approximately 80% occurring only once. This specimen was CD4+ or CD8+ T cells sorted from blood, taken in a trial of the OX40 agonist ivuxolimab. The receptors here all came from an adult with an advanced solid tumor such as melanoma, head and neck, liver or kidney cancer.

The rearrangement joins TRBV7-2 to TRBJ2-5; D assignment may be TRBD1 or TRBD2 (6 bases each). CDR1 and CDR2 (germline): SGHTA, FQGNSA. The CDR3 has 16 amino acids. V shed 1 base and J shed 2 bases, with 14 bases lying between them. For the CDR3, the DNA is TGTGCCAGCAGCTTAGTCTCGGGGGCCATACAAGAGACCCAGTACTTC. Amino acids: CASSLVSGAIQETQYF. The complete variable domain, with remaining parts taken from reference TRBV7-2 and TRBJ2-5, reads GAGVSQSPSNKVTEKGKDVELRCDPISGHTALYWYRQSLGQGLEFLIYFQGNSAPDKSGLPSDRFSAERTGGSVSTLTIQRTQQEDSAVYLCASSLVSGAIQETQYFGPGTRLLVL.

J is TRBJ1-4 and V is TRBV5-6; D is ambiguous. The germline CDR1 and CDR2 sequences are SGHDT and YYEEEE. This CDR3 is built from 13 residues. V lost 1 base and J 4 bases, leaving 5 bases between the germline ends. The CDR3 nucleotides read TGTGCCAGCAGCTTGTGGTTTAATGAAAAACTGTTTTTT. It is translated as CASSLWFNEKLFF.

The gene calls are TRBV19 and TRBJ1-5; D is uncertain. Trimming took off 0 bases at V and 11 bases at J, with 17 bases between the two ends. This CDR3 spans 15 amino acids. Germline V lookup: CDR1 LNHDA, CDR2 SQIVND (reference sequence). This chain's CDR3 is CASSIDRGFLVAQHF. The CDR3 DNA sequence: TGTGCCAGTAGTATAGATCGCGGTTTCCTGGTGGCCCAGCATTTT. The whole variable domain, filled in from reference TRBV19 and TRBJ1-5, reads DGGITQSPKYLFRKEGQNVTLSCEQNLNHDAMYWYRQDPGQGLRLIYYSQIVNDFQKGDIAEGYSVSREKKESFPLTVTSAQKNPTAFYLCASSIDRGFLVAQHFGDGTRLSIL.

The gene calls are TRBV21-1 and TRBJ2-6. TRBV21-1 is a pseudogene segment. This CDR3 is built from 13 residues. The CDR3 nucleotides are TGTGCCACCAGCAGGGTTGGGGCCAACGTCCTGACTTTC. Translating gives CATSRVGANVLTF.